This entry lists 30 T cell receptor beta chains sequenced from one sample in a study of patients and donors after allogeneic stem cell transplantation. TCRdb analysed the RT-PCR reads with MiXCR anew, one entry per CDR3 protein. Here the sample spans tens of thousands of distinct CDR3 sequences, 35% to 40% being singletons. Sequencing was done on a sample of blood, either unsorted or a sorted T cell fraction (not recorded which). Every receptor here comes from a human donor who was either an allogeneic HSCT recipient or a stem cell or donor lymphocyte infusion donor (not recorded which). It is not recorded whose cells these are; they may come from a transplant donor.

The J gene is TRBJ2-3, the V gene TRBV24-1; TRBD1 matches at 7 bases. The CDR3 spans 14 residues. The germline V gene has CDR1 KGHDR and CDR2 SFDVKD. Trimming took 5 bases from V and 5 from J; bases not matched to a gene: 6. CDR3 nucleotide sequence: TGTGCCACCAGTGTTGGACAGGTGATAGATACGCAGTATTTT. The encoded protein is CATSVGQVIDTQYF.

The chain uses TRBV5-4 and TRBJ2-2; D is uncertain. V was cut by 4 bases and J by 0 bases, with 13 bases left in between. CDR1 SGHNT and CDR2 YYREEE come from the germline V gene (reference sequence). This CDR3 has 16 residues. The CDR3 nucleotides read TGTGCCAGCAGCAGTCGGGCAGGCCCGAACACCGGGGAGCTGTTTTTT. Protein sequence: CASSSRAGPNTGELFF.

V and J are TRBV12-3 or TRBV12-4 and TRBJ1-1; D might be TRBD1 (5 bases). This CDR3 is 13 amino acids long. Deletions cut 6 bases from V and 3 bases from J, with 11 bases between. CDR3 sequence (DNA): TGTGCCAGCAGCCGCGGACATGACACTGAAGCTTTCTTT. Translated, it gives CASSRGHDTEAFF.

This clonotype was seen once. The V and J genes are TRBV4-2 and TRBJ2-7; weak D call: TRBD1 (6 bases). Germline lookup yields CDR1 LGHNA and CDR2 YNFKEQ. The CDR3 consists of 14 residues. V was pared by 4 bases and J by 2 bases, with 12 bases between. CDR3 region: CASSPGQLTYEQYV. Here the CDR3 DNA reads TGTGCCAGCAGCCCCGGACAGCTGACCTACGAGCAGTACGTC.

In its sample, this clonotype was seen a few times. The chain couples TRBV20-1 to TRBJ2-3; 15 nucleotides line up with TRBD2. In germline, CDR1 is DFQATT, CDR2 SNEGSKA (reference sequence). This CDR3 has 16 residues. V lost 6 bases to trimming and J lost 5 bases; unmatched junction nucleotides: 9. This CDR3 is CSALGLAGGLGDTQYF. The CDR3 DNA sequence: TGCAGTGCCTTAGGACTAGCGGGGGGGCTAGGAGATACGCAGTATTTT.

V usage is TRBV7-9 and J usage is TRBJ1-1, with 11 bases aligning to TRBD1. The J segment lost 4 bases and the V segment lost 5 bases, leaving 6 bases of the junction unmatched. The CDR3 runs 15 residues. Germline V lookup: CDR1 SEHNR, CDR2 FQNEAQ (reference sequence). CDR3 residues: CASSDGTGGTTEAFF. The CDR3 DNA reads TGTGCCAGCAGCGACGGGACAGGGGGGACCACTGAAGCTTTCTTT.

A few counts support this clonotype. For the CDR3, the DNA is TGTGCCAGCAGTTATGGCAGGGGAACTTATGGCTACACCTTC. Protein product: CASSYGRGTYGYTF. V and J are TRBV6-5 and TRBJ1-2, with TRBD1 as a possible D gene (6 bases). Germline lookup yields CDR1 MNHEY and CDR2 SVGAGI. The CDR3 loop spans 14 amino acids. V was clipped by 3 bases and J by 5 bases, with 13 bases between them.

This clonotype occurred a few times. This chain uses TRBV24-1 with TRBJ2-3; D unclear. V was cut by 5 bases and J by 4 bases, with 12 bases left in between. The CDR3 has 14 amino acids. From germline, CDR1 is KGHDR and CDR2 SFDVKD. The CDR3: CATSVGRLADTQYF. CDR3 DNA sequence: TGTGCCACCAGTGTGGGCAGGTTGGCAGATACGCAGTATTTT.

This clonotype was seen only a few times. The chain uses TRBV10-3 and TRBJ2-3; no clear D gene. CDR1 and CDR2 from the germline V gene are ENHRY and SYGVKD. V lost 10 bases to trimming and J lost 8 bases, with 13 bases between them. This CDR3 has 11 residues. The CDR3 DNA reads TGTGCCACGAGTGACCCTGGTACGCAGTATTTT. This gives the protein CATSDPGTQYF.

The chain couples TRBV13 to TRBJ1-1; 8 bases map to TRBD1. From germline, CDR1 is PRHDT and CDR2 FYEKMQ (reference sequence). The trim removed 4 bases at V and 9 bases at J, leaving 10 bases unmatched. This CDR3 contains 14 residues. The CDR3, as DNA: TGTGCCAGCAGCTGGACAGGGCTGCGAACGAAAGCTTTCTTT. Protein product: CASSWTGLRTKAFF.

The table lists this clonotype with a few counts. V is TRBV24-1 and J is TRBJ1-1; perhaps TRBD1 as D (6 bases). Germline CDR1 KGHDR, CDR2 SFDVKD. V lost 9 bases and J lost 6, with 16 bases in between. This CDR3 has 13 amino acids. The CDR3 coding sequence is TGTGCCACCGGACGTACAGGGTACCCTGAAGCTTTCTTT. This codes for CATGRTGYPEAFF.

This clonotype was recorded only once. The V call is TRBV3-1, the J call TRBJ2-7; D may correspond to TRBD1 or TRBD2 (5 bases each). The CDR3 spans 15 residues. Germline CDR1 and CDR2: LGHDT and YNNKEL (reference sequence). V gave up 2 bases and J gave up 1 base, with 12 bases separating them. CDR3 in DNA: TGTGCCAGCAGCCAACTGAAGGGACCATCCTACGAGCAGTACTTC. Translating it yields CASSQLKGPSYEQYF.

The chain couples TRBV6-2 or TRBV6-3 to TRBJ2-1; 11 bases map to TRBD2. This CDR3 is 17 amino acids long. V lost 6 bases to trimming and J lost 0 bases; unmatched junction nucleotides: 7. Germline V gene data show CDR1 as MNHEY and CDR2 as SVGEGT. This CDR3 reads CASRLAGGFSSYNEQFF. As DNA, the CDR3 is TGTGCCAGCAGATTAGCGGGGGGGTTCAGCTCCTACAATGAGCAGTTCTTC.

The chain has TRBV20-1 and TRBJ2-1; 12 bases fit TRBD2. Germline V lookup: CDR1 DFQATT, CDR2 SNEGSKA (reference sequence). V gave up 0 bases and J gave up 9 bases; unmatched junction bases: 6. The CDR3 totals 15 residues. The CDR3 protein is CSARDPSGGAREQFF. CDR3 DNA: TGCAGTGCTAGAGATCCTAGCGGGGGGGCCCGTGAGCAGTTCTTC.

The CDR3 region is CASSSGQLNYGYTF. The CDR3 DNA follows: TGTGCCAGCAGCTCGGGACAGCTCAACTATGGCTACACCTTC. The chain links TRBV7-6 to TRBJ1-2; 7 bases agree with TRBD1. The CDR3 has 14 residues. Germline values: CDR1 SGHVS, CDR2 FNYEAQ. V trimming: 4 bases; J trimming: 2 bases; junction bases outside the gene matches: 4.

V is TRBV19 and J is TRBJ2-2; unclear D gene. Germline-derived CDR1 and CDR2 are LNHDA and SQIVND (reference sequence). The length of the CDR3 is 14 residues. V lost 1 base and J 0 bases, leaving 3 bases between the germline ends. The CDR3 DNA reads TGTGCCAGTAGTATAGCATCGAACACCGGGGAGCTGTTTTTT. Translation gives CASSIASNTGELFF. Variable domain in full (rest from reference TRBV19 and TRBJ2-2): DGGITQSPKYLFRKEGQNVTLSCEQNLNHDAMYWYRQDPGQGLRLIYYSQIVNDFQKGDIAEGYSVSREKKESFPLTVTSAQKNPTAFYLCASSIASNTGELFFGEGSRLTVL.

This clonotype has more than one count but fewer than ten. The gene calls are TRBV7-9 and TRBJ2-2; 9 bases map to TRBD2. Trimming removed 10 bases from V and 7 bases from J; junction bases left unmatched: 10. CDR1 and CDR2 (germline): SEHNR, FQNEAQ (reference sequence). The CDR3 spans 14 residues. The CDR3 loop reads CAKREREEVGELFF. DNA for the CDR3: TGTGCCAAACGTGAGCGGGAGGAGGTCGGGGAGCTGTTTTTT.

In this sample, this clonotype turned up many times. The chain recombines TRBV5-6 with TRBJ1-4, with D unresolved. Trimming stripped 0 bases from V and 8 bases from J, with 14 bases between. There are 15 residues in the CDR3. The germline gives CDR1 SGHDT, CDR2 YYEEEE. The CDR3 region is CASSLGSYHWEKLFF. The CDR3 DNA reads as TGTGCCAGCAGCTTGGGTTCCTACCACTGGGAAAAACTGTTTTTT. The whole variable domain, remainder taken from reference TRBV5-6 and TRBJ1-4, is DAGVTQSPTHLIKTRGQQVTLRCSPKSGHDTVSWYQQALGQGPQFIFQYYEEEERQRGNFPDRFSGHQFPNYSSELNVNALLLGDSALYLCASSLGSYHWEKLFFGSGTQLSVL.

The CDR3 loop reads CAIRRTAGELFF. CDR3 sequence (DNA): TGTGCCATCAGGAGGACAGCCGGGGAGCTGTTTTTT. The chain links TRBV10-3 to TRBJ2-2; a possible D gene is TRBD1 (6 bases). V was pared by 6 bases and J by 6 bases, with 8 bases between. The CDR3 loop spans 12 amino acids. Germline V gene sequence: CDR1 ENHRY, CDR2 SYGVKD.

The chain uses TRBV6-6 and TRBJ1-4; D gene uncertain. The CDR3 covers 14 residues. The V gene lost 7 bases and the J gene lost 8 bases, with 17 bases spanning the gap. Germline V CDR1 and CDR2: MNHNY, SVGAGI (reference sequence). For the CDR3, the DNA is TGTGCCAGCACCCCGTTGGGAAACGGGGAAAAACTGTTTTTT. Amino acid sequence: CASTPLGNGEKLFF.

The count of this clonotype is one. The chain joins TRBV27 to TRBJ2-7; D call uncertain. Trimming pared 4 bases from V and 7 bases from J, leaving 8 bases between. CDR3 length: 11 amino acids. Germline CDR1 is MNHEY and CDR2 is SMNVEV (reference sequence). DNA of the CDR3: TGTGCCAGCAGTTCTTTAAAGGAGCAGTACTTC. Translated: CASSSLKEQYF.

J is TRBJ1-4 and V is TRBV7-2; D perhaps matches TRBD1 (6 bases). The CDR3 is made up of 14 amino acids. Germline CDR1 and CDR2: SGHTA and FQGNSA. V was pared by 5 bases and J by 6 bases, with 13 bases between. CDR3 nucleotide sequence: TGTGCCAGCAGCCGGAGGGGGGCGGATGAAAAACTGTTTTTT. Encoded protein: CASSRRGADEKLFF.

This clonotype was picked up many times. The CDR3 DNA follows: TGTGCCAGCAGTCTACGACAGGGTAGGGCTAATGAAAAACTGTTTTTT. Amino acid sequence: CASSLRQGRANEKLFF. The chain carries TRBV12-3 or TRBV12-4 and TRBJ1-4, with 7 bases that match TRBD1. The J segment lost 3 bases and the V segment lost 5 bases, leaving 9 bases of the junction unmatched. The CDR3 extends over 16 amino acids.

The chain employs TRBV15 and TRBJ2-7; 7 positions agree with TRBD1. The CDR3 is 14 amino acids. Germline lookup yields CDR1 LNHNV and CDR2 YYDKDF (reference sequence). V was clipped by 1 base and J by 5 bases; unmatched bases: 5. Written as DNA, the CDR3 is TGTGCCACCAGCAGAGGGATACAGGGGAACGAGCAGTACGTC. Translated, it gives CATSRGIQGNEQYV.

The CDR3 nucleotides read TGTGCCACCAGTGACCCGGGACGGCCCGAAAAACTGTTTTTT. Amino acid sequence: CATSDPGRPEKLFF. The rearrangement uses TRBV24-1 and TRBJ1-4, with D perhaps matching TRBD1 (5 bases). V gave up 4 bases and J gave up 8 bases, with 13 bases separating them. The CDR3 sequence is 14 residues long. CDR1 is KGHDR and CDR2 is SFDVKD in the germline V gene.

V and J are TRBV7-2 and TRBJ1-2; D is uncertain. The germline gives CDR1 SGHTA, CDR2 FQGNSA. CDR3 length: 16 residues. Trimming shortened V by 1 base and J by 3 bases, and 15 bases separated the two germline ends. CDR3 protein: CASSLDLRADYYGYTF. The CDR3 nucleotides are TGTGCCAGCAGCTTAGACCTGAGGGCAGACTACTATGGCTACACCTTC. The full variable domain, its missing parts supplied by reference TRBV7-2 and TRBJ1-2, is GAGVSQSPSNKVTEKGKDVELRCDPISGHTALYWYRQSLGQGLEFLIYFQGNSAPDKSGLPSDRFSAERTGGSVSTLTIQRTQQEDSAVYLCASSLDLRADYYGYTFGSGTRLTVV.

The table lists this clonotype with a few counts. This chain uses TRBV5-1 with TRBJ1-1; no clear D gene. Germline V CDR1 and CDR2: SGHRS, YFSETQ. This CDR3 has 12 amino acids. Trimming removed 4 bases at V and 5 bases at J, with 9 bases between. DNA of the CDR3: TGCGCCAGCAGCGTCCGTGGGACTGAAGCTTTCTTT. Translated: CASSVRGTEAFF. Full variable domain (remainder filled in from reference TRBV5-1 and TRBJ1-1): KAGVTQTPRYLIKTRGQQVTLSCSPISGHRSVSWYQQTPGQGLQFLFEYFSETQRNKGNFPGRFSGRQFSNSRSEMNVSTLELGDSALYLCASSVRGTEAFFGQGTRLTVV.

The V gene is TRBV6-1, the J gene TRBJ2-1, with D possibly being TRBD2 (5 bases). The CDR3 loop spans 14 amino acids. Germline values: CDR1 MNHNS, CDR2 SASEGT. Trimming left V 8 bases short and J 4 bases short, with 15 bases between. The CDR3 loop is CASCFERDYNEQFF. CDR3 in DNA: TGTGCCAGCTGCTTCGAGAGGGATTACAATGAGCAGTTCTTC.

This clonotype was recorded many times. This chain joins TRBV20-1 and TRBJ1-1, with TRBD1 matching 8 bases. This CDR3 region has 13 residues. The J segment lost 5 bases and the V segment lost 1 base, leaving 3 bases of the junction unmatched. Germline CDR1 is DFQATT and CDR2 is SNEGSKA (reference sequence). The CDR3 loop is CSARAGGRTEAFF. The CDR3 nucleotides are TGCAGTGCTAGAGCAGGGGGCAGGACTGAAGCTTTCTTT.

The chain has TRBV5-1 and TRBJ1-2; 7 bases fit TRBD1. The CDR3 spans 13 residues. Trimming cost V 1 base and J 5 bases; bases outside gene matches: 2. The germline V gene encodes CDR1 SGHRS and CDR2 YFSETQ. The CDR3 loop is CASSLTGQYGYTF. The CDR3 bases are TGCGCCAGCAGCTTGACGGGACAGTATGGCTACACCTTC.